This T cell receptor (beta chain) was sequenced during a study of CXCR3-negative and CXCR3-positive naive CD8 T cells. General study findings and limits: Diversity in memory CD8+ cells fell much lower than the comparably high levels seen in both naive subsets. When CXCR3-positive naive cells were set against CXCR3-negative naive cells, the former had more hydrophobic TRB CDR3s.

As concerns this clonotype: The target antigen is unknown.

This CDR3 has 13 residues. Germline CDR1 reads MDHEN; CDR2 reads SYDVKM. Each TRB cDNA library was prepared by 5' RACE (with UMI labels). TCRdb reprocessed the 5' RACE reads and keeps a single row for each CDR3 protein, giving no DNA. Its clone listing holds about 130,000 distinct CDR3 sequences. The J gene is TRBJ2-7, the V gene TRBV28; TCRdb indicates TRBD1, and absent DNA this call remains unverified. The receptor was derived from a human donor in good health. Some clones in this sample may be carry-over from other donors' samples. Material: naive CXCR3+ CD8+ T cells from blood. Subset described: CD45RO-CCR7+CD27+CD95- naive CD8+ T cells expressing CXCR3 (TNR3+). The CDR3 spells CASRTGYSYEQYF.